What follows describes a single T cell receptor beta chain. Its specificity is not known. Healthy bone marrow donors formed the donor group. PCR amplification relied on 60 Vbeta primers (plus 13 Jbeta primers). Per the study methods: A follow-up analysis tallied some 80 million unique TCR beta chains, approximately 11 million shared. Sequenced by immunoSEQ multiplex PCR; TCRdb stores in-frame clones only, minus some. V and J calls plus clone size are reproduced from that table; the DNA served to infer D and trimming. The sample shows roughly 56,000 clones, around 72% of them seen only once. This record belongs to a study of cytomegalovirus exposure and HLA in healthy donors. Findings of the study overall: Cytomegalovirus-associated TCR beta chains were listed, numbering roughly 150. Clonal expansion was found to be greater in HLA-associated TCR beta chains than in equally common others in a later analysis.

The CDR3 extends over 16 amino acids. V lost 7 bases and J lost 6; bases outside the gene matches: 13. CDR1 and CDR2 (germline): LNHDA, SQIVND (reference sequence). The clonotype comes from a man aged 45-65 years in good health and CMV-seropositive. The sequencing sample was made of PBMCs. The chain links TRBV19 to TRBJ2-2, with 8 bases matching TRBD2. CDR3 in amino acids: CASTVGRGRPAGELFF. The CDR3 bases are TGTGCCAGTACCGTGGGGCGCGGGAGGCCCGCCGGGGAGCTGTTTTTT.